Listed below are T cell receptor beta chains from one sample, sequenced in a study of patients and donors after allogeneic stem cell transplantation. TCRdb processed the RT-PCR reads anew with MiXCR; each CDR3 protein has one entry. The sample contains about a million distinct CDR3 sequences, more than 15% of which appear only once. The sample comprised blood, either unsorted or a sorted T cell fraction (not recorded which). These receptors were collected from a human donor who was either an allogeneic HSCT recipient or a stem cell or donor lymphocyte infusion donor (not recorded which). It is not recorded whose cells these are; they may come from a transplant donor. Each CDR3 is given with its conserved first and last residue. A D gene is named only where the DNA matches it firmly. Where a row states a size, it is once, few, many or the class of an expanded clone; other rows omit it.

clone_size: .
v_call: TRBV4-1
d_call: .
j_call: TRBJ2-7
cdr3_aa: CASSPIKGPGYEQYF
cdr3_nt: TGCGCCAGCAGCCCCATCAAGGGGCCTGGGTACGAGCAGTACTTC

clone_size: few
v_call: TRBV13
d_call: TRBD2
j_call: TRBJ2-1
cdr3_aa: CASSLAGTSPHEQFF
cdr3_nt: TGTGCCAGCAGCTTAGCCGGGACTAGCCCCCATGAGCAGTTCTTC

clone_size: .
v_call: TRBV9
d_call: TRBD1
j_call: TRBJ1-5
cdr3_aa: CASSPGQGQPQHF
cdr3_nt: TGTGCCAGCAGTCCTGGACAGGGGCAGCCCCAGCATTTT

clone_size: .
v_call: TRBV29-1
d_call: TRBD1
j_call: TRBJ2-1
cdr3_aa: CSASGQGARGEQFF
cdr3_nt: TGCAGCGCCTCGGGACAGGGGGCGAGGGGTGAGCAGTTCTTC

clone_size: few
v_call: TRBV29-1
d_call: .
j_call: TRBJ1-1
cdr3_aa: CSVEDLTFMNTEAFF
cdr3_nt: TGCAGCGTTGAAGATCTCACATTCATGAACACTGAAGCTTTCTTT

clone_size: many
v_call: TRBV12-3/TRBV12-4
d_call: .
j_call: TRBJ2-5
cdr3_aa: CASTHTVQETQYF
cdr3_nt: TGTGCCAGCACCCACACAGTACAAGAGACCCAGTACTTC

clone_size: few
v_call: TRBV6-4
d_call: TRBD2
j_call: TRBJ2-1
cdr3_aa: CASSWTSGGRHNEQFF
cdr3_nt: TGTGCCAGCAGTTGGACTAGCGGGGGGCGCCACAATGAGCAGTTCTTC

clone_size: many
v_call: TRBV9
d_call: .
j_call: TRBJ2-2
cdr3_aa: CASSVRPNTGELFF
cdr3_nt: TGTGCCAGCAGCGTACGACCGAACACCGGGGAGCTGTTTTTT

clone_size: once
v_call: TRBV6-2/TRBV6-3
d_call: .
j_call: TRBJ2-1
cdr3_aa: CASTVVRGRGSSYNEQFF
cdr3_nt: TGTGCCAGCACAGTTGTTAGAGGACGGGGGAGCTCCTACAATGAGCAGTTCTTC

clone_size: few
v_call: TRBV27
d_call: TRBD2
j_call: TRBJ2-1
cdr3_aa: CASSPEGGRPVDEQFF
cdr3_nt: TGTGCCAGCAGCCCAGAAGGCGGGAGGCCGGTCGATGAGCAGTTCTTC

clone_size: .
v_call: TRBV4-1
d_call: .
j_call: TRBJ2-7
cdr3_aa: CASSPYRGREQYF
cdr3_nt: TGCGCCAGCAGCCCCTACCGGGGGCGGGAGCAGTACTTC

clone_size: .
v_call: TRBV5-1
d_call: TRBD2
j_call: TRBJ2-7
cdr3_aa: CASSFNGLAGWGGEQYF
cdr3_nt: TGCGCCAGCAGTTTTAACGGACTAGCGGGATGGGGCGGGGAGCAGTACTTC

clone_size: .
v_call: TRBV7-2
d_call: .
j_call: TRBJ1-1
cdr3_aa: CASSPRTFINTEAFF
cdr3_nt: TGTGCCAGCAGCCCTCGGACGTTCATAAACACTGAAGCTTTCTTT

clone_size: .
v_call: TRBV11-3
d_call: .
j_call: TRBJ2-7
cdr3_aa: CASSLVGYYEQYF
cdr3_nt: TGTGCCAGCAGCTTAGTGGGATACTACGAGCAGTACTTC

clone_size: .
v_call: TRBV11-2
d_call: .
j_call: TRBJ2-7
cdr3_aa: CASSFGGARFYEQYF
cdr3_nt: TGTGCCAGCAGCTTTGGGGGGGCAAGATTCTACGAGCAGTACTTC

clone_size: .
v_call: TRBV5-1
d_call: .
j_call: TRBJ2-7
cdr3_aa: CASSLEPSYSYEQYF
cdr3_nt: TGCGCCAGCAGCTTGGAGCCTAGCTACTCCTACGAGCAGTACTTC

clone_size: .
v_call: TRBV20-1
d_call: TRBD1
j_call: TRBJ2-1
cdr3_aa: CSVGQGGYNEQFF
cdr3_nt: TGCAGTGTAGGACAGGGAGGCTACAATGAGCAGTTCTTC

clone_size: few
v_call: TRBV10-3
d_call: .
j_call: TRBJ1-2
cdr3_aa: CAISELSGYTF
cdr3_nt: TGTGCCATCAGTGAGTTGTCTGGCTACACCTTC

clone_size: many
v_call: TRBV10-3
d_call: .
j_call: TRBJ2-2
cdr3_aa: CAIYAGLRNTGELFF
cdr3_nt: TGTGCCATCTACGCGGGGCTGAGGAACACCGGGGAGCTGTTTTTT

clone_size: few
v_call: TRBV27
d_call: .
j_call: TRBJ2-3
cdr3_aa: CASSRRSDTQYF
cdr3_nt: TGTGCCAGCAGTCGTCGATCAGATACGCAGTATTTT

clone_size: few
v_call: TRBV6-5
d_call: .
j_call: TRBJ2-5
cdr3_aa: CASSYFETQYF
cdr3_nt: TGTGCCAGCAGTTACTTCGAGACCCAGTACTTC